This T cell receptor (beta chain) originates from a study of T-cell memory formation after mild COVID-19. Whole-study context: For the most part, TCR clusters were specific to one donor. Findings and limits, study-wide: Pre-infection memory carried some responding clones, suggesting that cross-reactive memory joined.

A remark on this clonotype: Antigen specificity is unknown.

The CDR3 loop spans 15 amino acids. V shed 5 bases, J shed 5 bases, and the junction held 9 bases outside the gene matches. Germline V CDR1 and CDR2: SGHVS, FQNEAQ. TCRdb independently ran MiXCR on the 5' RACE reads; one entry per CDR3 protein. The sample contains about 500,000 distinct CDR3 sequences, just over 20% of which appear only once. This receptor was obtained from an adult woman who had mild COVID-19 (a few samples of this study predate the infection). Cell type and time point are not known. The sample was PBMCs or a T cell subset sorted from them (not recorded which). The V gene is TRBV7-8, the J gene TRBJ2-3, with TRBD2 matching 8 bases. The CDR3: CASSVRGGRGDTQYF. The CDR3 DNA follows: TGTGCCAGCAGCGTACGGGGGGGCCGGGGAGATACGCAGTATTTT. Combining the CDR3 with reference TRBV7-8 and TRBJ2-3 gives the whole variable domain GAGVSQSPRYKVAKRGQDVALRCDPISGHVSLFWYQQALGQGPEFLTYFQNEAQLDKSGLPSDRFFAERPEGSVSTLKIQRTQQEDSAVYLCASSVRGGRGDTQYFGPGTRLTVL.